This entry lists 6 T cell receptor beta chains sequenced from one sample in a study of T cells in women clearing cervical HPV infection listed by TCRdb under 2018. To prepare the library, the immunoSEQ multiplex PCR assay was applied. Not all clones reach the TCRdb copy of this immuneACCESS table, which keeps in-frame sequences only. Checked studies attribute under half of the gap to unresolved V genes and leave the rest unexplained. The data table for this sample lists 30,000 to 45,000 clones. Of the sample, just under 6.5% falls within the top ten clones. The sample comprised blood buffy coat. The receptor source for this set is a woman between 18 and 75 years old with a cervical HPV16 infection that either progressed to CIN3+ or cleared (not recorded which).

Remarks on this clone: The DNA ends 3 residues before the CDR3 does, and the rest of the CDR3 is filled in from the germline J gene. V usage is TRBV20-1 and J usage is TRBJ1-5, with TRBD1 matching 10 bases. Trimming cost V 3 bases and J 6 bases; bases outside gene matches: 8. The CDR3 totals 15 residues. Germline V gene lookup returns CDR1 DFQATT and CDR2 SNEGSKA (reference sequence). The DNA read from the CDR3 is TGCAGTGCTAGGGCCGACAGGGGGCAGGCTCAGCCC. It specifies CSARADRGQAQP. In full, the CDR3 reads CSARADRGQAQPQHF.

In regard to this clone: The CDR3 extends 3 residues past the end of the read, so its final part is completed from the germline J gene. The rearrangement uses TRBV20-1 and TRBJ1-5, with D perhaps matching TRBD1 (5 bases). Per germline, CDR1 DFQATT and CDR2 SNEGSKA (reference sequence). This CDR3 contains 15 residues. V was clipped by 1 base and J by 7 bases, with 17 bases between them. CDR3 protein: CSARVRGGDMQPQHF. The CDR3 DNA, read in part, is TGCAGTGCTAGAGTTCGCGGAGGGGATATGCAGCCC.

Turning to this clone: The read is 3 residues too short to cover the CDR3 end, so that end is filled in from the germline J gene. This sequence joins TRBV19 and TRBJ2-7, with TRBD1 matching over 9 bases. The junction had 7 bases not matched to a gene; V was cut back by 7 bases and J by 3 bases. This CDR3 comprises 14 residues. Germline assignment: CDR1 LNHDA and CDR2 SQIVND (reference sequence). This CDR3 reads CASTPGTGSYEQYF. Partial CDR3 DNA: TGTGCCAGTACCCCCGGGACAGGGAGCTACGAG.

Points on this clone: The CDR3 end falls 3 residues outside the read, so it is completed with the germline J gene. The chain is built from TRBV2 and TRBJ1-1; D is perhaps TRBD1 (5 bases). Trimming shortened V by 6 bases and J by 4 bases, and 15 bases separated the two germline ends. This CDR3 contains 14 residues. Germline CDR1 is SNHLY and CDR2 is FYNNEI. CDR3 sequence reads: CASSPESGGTEAFF. The CDR3 bases that were read are TGTGCCAGCAGCCCTGAATCGGGGGGCACTGAA. The variable domain in full, with the rest retrieved from reference TRBV2 and TRBJ1-1, is EPEVTQTPSHQVTQMGQEVILRCVPISNHLYFYWYRQILGQKVEFLVSFYNNEISEKSEIFDDQFSVERPDGSNFTLKIRSTKLEDSAMYFCASSPESGGTEAFFGQGTRLTVV.

About this clone itself: Coverage ceases 3 residues before the CDR3 finishes, and the germline J gene fills in the end. The chain couples TRBV19 to TRBJ1-6; 10 bases align to TRBD1. V was pared by 6 bases and J by 5 bases, with 7 bases of the junction left unmatched. The germline CDR1 and CDR2 sequences are LNHDA and SQIVND (reference sequence). The CDR3 length is 16 residues. Partial CDR3 DNA: TGTGCCAGTAGCGAGACAGGGGGCTGGGATAATTCACCC. Its protein is CASSETGGWDNSP. The CDR3 in full is CASSETGGWDNSPLHF.

With respect to this clone: The read gets to within 3 residues of the CDR3 end, and the germline J gene fills in the rest. The J gene is TRBJ2-2, the V gene TRBV5-1; 8 bases fit TRBD2. With V trimmed by 0 bases and J by 2 bases, 3 bases remained unmatched. The CDR3 covers 16 residues. CDR1 and CDR2 (germline): SGHRS, YFSETQ. The covered CDR3 bases are TGCGCCAGCAGCTTGGATCTAGCGGGTAACACCGGGGAG. Amino acids: CASSLDLAGNTGE. The CDR3, in full, reads CASSLDLAGNTGELFF.